These 15 T cell receptor beta chains were sequenced from one sample in a study of T cells after yellow fever vaccination. TCRdb processed the 5' RACE reads anew with MiXCR; each CDR3 protein has one entry. The table shows approximately 600,000 distinct CDR3 sequences, with more than 9% occurring only once. The sample was PBMCs, taken on the day of the yellow fever booster vaccination. The origin of the receptors is a young man who received the YFV17D yellow fever vaccine.

This clonotype occurred a few times. This rearrangement joins TRBV20-1 to TRBJ2-3; TRBD2 is a possible D gene (6 bases). CDR3 length: 15 amino acids. V lost 6 bases and J lost 4, with 20 bases in between. The germline gives CDR1 DFQATT, CDR2 SNEGSKA (reference sequence). Here the CDR3 reads CSARTGTQGADTQYF. In nucleotides, the CDR3 is TGCAGTGCCCGGACCGGGACTCAAGGGGCAGATACGCAGTATTTT.

This clonotype has only a few counts. This sequence joins TRBV11-2 and TRBJ2-7, with D possibly matching TRBD1 (6 bases). The CDR3 spans 15 residues. V lost 5 bases and J 3 bases, leaving 17 bases between the germline ends. Germline V gene data show CDR1 as SGHAT and CDR2 as FQNNGV. This CDR3 reads CASSGVGLGGYEQYF. CDR3 bases: TGTGCCAGCAGCGGAGTAGGATTAGGGGGCTACGAGCAGTACTTC. The full variable domain, its missing parts supplied by reference TRBV11-2 and TRBJ2-7, is EAGVAQSPRYKIIEKRQSVAFWCNPISGHATLYWYQQILGQGPKLLIQFQNNGVVDDSQLPKDRFSAERLKGVDSTLKIQPAKLEDSAVYLCASSGVGLGGYEQYFGPGTRLTVT.

This clonotype occurred many times. The genes are TRBV20-1 and TRBJ2-5, with D tentatively TRBD1 (6 bases). The CDR3 loop spans 12 amino acids. Germline V gives CDR1 DFQATT, CDR2 SNEGSKA (reference sequence). V dropped 7 bases and J dropped 2 bases, with 11 bases sitting between them. CDR3: CSVRQGQETQYF. As DNA, the CDR3 is TGCAGTGTTAGGCAGGGGCAAGAGACCCAGTACTTC.

This sequence joins TRBV6-5 and TRBJ2-7, with 9 bases aligning to TRBD2. With V trimmed by 2 bases and J by 0 bases, 14 bases remained unmatched. The V gene's germline CDR1 is MNHEY and CDR2 SVGAGI. The CDR3 totals 19 residues. Here the CDR3 reads CASSYLPHTSGFVSYEQYF. The CDR3 DNA is TGTGCCAGCAGTTACCTACCGCATACTAGCGGGTTCGTCTCCTACGAGCAGTACTTC.

This clonotype was recorded at least ten times. The chain uses TRBV20-1 and TRBJ2-1; possible D gene TRBD2, 6 bases. The CDR3 sequence is 14 residues long. Trimming took off 3 bases at V and 10 bases at J, with 19 bases between the two ends. CDR1 and CDR2 (germline): DFQATT, SNEGSKA (reference sequence). CDR3 DNA: TGCAGTGCTAGTCCGTCCGGGGGAGGCCGCGAGCAGTTCTTC. This codes for CSASPSGGGREQFF.

This clonotype was seen a handful of times. This chain links TRBV11-2 with TRBJ2-6; D might be TRBD1 (6 bases). Trimming shortened V by 1 base and J by 2 bases, and 15 bases separated the two germline ends. Germline loops: CDR1 SGHAT, CDR2 FQNNGV. The CDR3 has 18 amino acids. DNA for the CDR3: TGTGCCAGCAGCTTAGTTGCGACAGGTTTGACTGGGGCCAACGTCCTGACTTTC. This encodes CASSLVATGLTGANVLTF.

The chain couples TRBV28 to TRBJ2-4; D might be TRBD1 (6 bases). The CDR3 is 16 amino acids. V gave up 4 bases and J gave up 5 bases, with 18 bases separating them. Germline V lookup: CDR1 MDHEN, CDR2 SYDVKM. The CDR3 region is CASSSLNPGQQNIQYF. CDR3 nucleotides: TGTGCCAGCAGTTCGCTCAACCCGGGACAACAAAACATTCAGTACTTC.

This clonotype has ten or more counts. V is TRBV14 and J is TRBJ2-5; 10 bases line up with TRBD1. V dropped 3 bases and J dropped 5; count of bases not matched to a gene: 6. The length of the CDR3 is 15 residues. The germline V gene encodes CDR1 SGHDN and CDR2 FVKESK. The CDR3 loop is CASSHLPGQGETQYF. The CDR3 region has the DNA TGTGCCAGCAGCCACCTACCGGGACAGGGGGAGACCCAGTACTTC.

The sample holds a few counts of this clonotype. The chain couples TRBV5-1 to TRBJ1-2, with TRBD1 matching over 8 bases. The V gene end was trimmed by 0 bases and the J gene end by 4 bases; junction bases not matched to a gene: 5. From germline, CDR1 is SGHRS and CDR2 YFSETQ. The CDR3 has 15 residues. The CDR3 region has the DNA TGCGCCAGCAGCTTGGTTTCAGGGGGCAGCTATGGCTACACCTTC. This encodes CASSLVSGGSYGYTF.

There are a few counts of this clonotype. J is TRBJ2-7 and V is TRBV6-2 or TRBV6-3; perhaps D is TRBD1 or TRBD2 (5 bases each). CDR3 length: 13 amino acids. CDR1 is MNHEY, CDR2 SVGEGT, per germline. V lost 8 bases, J lost 1 base, and 12 bases lay in between. CDR3 loop: CASGGVNSYEQYF. The CDR3 bases are TGTGCCAGCGGGGGAGTGAATTCCTACGAGCAGTACTTC.

The rearrangement joins TRBV20-1 to TRBJ2-7, with 9 bases fitting TRBD2. Losses at the gene ends were 1 base for V and 6 bases for J; bases not matched to a gene: 10. This CDR3 spans 15 amino acids. Germline CDR1 is DFQATT and CDR2 is SNEGSKA (reference sequence). CDR3 nucleotides: TGCAGTGCTAGAGGTAGCGGGAGCTCTTACTCCGAGCAGTACTTC. This sequence encodes CSARGSGSSYSEQYF.

J is TRBJ2-3 and V is TRBV7-2, with D unclear. Germline loops: CDR1 SGHTA, CDR2 FQGNSA. The CDR3 covers 15 residues. V lost 5 bases to trimming and J lost 1 base, with 13 bases between them. The CDR3: CASSLPPFGTDTQYF. The CDR3 DNA sequence: TGTGCCAGCAGCCTCCCCCCGTTCGGCACAGATACGCAGTATTTT. The full variable domain, its missing parts supplied by reference TRBV7-2 and TRBJ2-3, is GAGVSQSPSNKVTEKGKDVELRCDPISGHTALYWYRQSLGQGLEFLIYFQGNSAPDKSGLPSDRFSAERTGGSVSTLTIQRTQQEDSAVYLCASSLPPFGTDTQYFGPGTRLTVL.

This clonotype has more than one count but fewer than ten. The chain is built from TRBV6-2 or TRBV6-3 and TRBJ2-7; no firm D call. Germline V gene data show CDR1 as MNHEY and CDR2 as SVGEGT. This CDR3 region has 13 residues. The V end lost 2 bases, the J end lost 0 bases, and 5 bases lay between the germline ends. CDR3 DNA: TGTGCCAGCAGTTACCCGAGCTCCTACGAGCAGTACTTC. Residues: CASSYPSSYEQYF.

This clonotype turned up a few times. The rearrangement joins TRBV5-1 to TRBJ2-1, with D tentatively TRBD2 (6 bases). CDR1 is SGHRS and CDR2 is YFSETQ in the germline V gene. The CDR3 spans 14 residues. The V and J ends lost 0 bases and 9 bases respectively, with 13 bases between them. This chain's CDR3 is CASSLDIFGGEQFF. CDR3 DNA: TGCGCCAGCAGCTTGGACATATTCGGGGGTGAGCAGTTCTTC.

The chain links TRBV30 to TRBJ2-3; 9 positions agree with TRBD2. The V gene's germline CDR1 is GTSNPN and CDR2 SVGIG (reference sequence). This CDR3 spans 15 amino acids. The V and J ends lost 3 bases and 5 bases, in that order; junction bases with no gene match: 9. The CDR3 bases are TGTGCCTGGAGCCTTGGGGCGGGAGGGAGAGATACGCAGTATTTT. This sequence encodes CAWSLGAGGRDTQYF.